This TCR beta chain appears in the sequencing data of a study of cytomegalovirus exposure and HLA in healthy donors. There are 13 residues in the CDR3. V lost 5 bases to trimming and J lost 9 bases, with 17 bases between them. Germline lookup yields CDR1 MDHEN and CDR2 SYDVKM. About this clone itself: Its antigen is as yet unknown.

The PCR contained 60 Vbeta and 13 Jbeta primers. Clones were read by immunoSEQ multiplex PCR, and TCRdb kept only the in-frame ones, dropping some. Of 150,000 or so clones listed, roughly 79% are singletons. General study points: Being productive about 87% or about 30% of the time was typical of most TCR beta V segments in an earlier analysis. In vitro, three CMV-associated chains proved specific for CMV antigens.

The TCR was taken from a man younger than 40 in good health and CMV-seronegative. The gene calls are TRBV28 and TRBJ2-7, with a tentative D call TRBD2 (6 bases). Sequencing was carried out using PBMCs. CDR3 loop: CASSTRQPRGQYF. The CDR3, as DNA: TGTGCCAGCAGTACTAGACAGCCGCGGGGGCAGTACTTC.